This TCR beta chain derives from a study of T cell responses to AZD1222 COVID-19 vaccine (dated by TCRdb to the early 2020s). Broadly, across the study: TCR sequencing covered some 250 trial participants: nearly 210 given two doses of AZD1222 and 26 given two doses of MenACWY control vaccine. Trial participants were enrolled by age into subgroups of 18-55, 56-69 and 70-plus years, and about 150, 27 and 61 TCR-sequenced participants, respectively, were included in these subgroups. Study-wide conclusions, independent of this receptor: Reportedly, almost half of the unique spike-specific TCRs recognized epitopes lying outside the regions that are mutated in the B.1.351 and B.1.1.7 variants. Participants were mostly white British, with more females than males. The authors suggested clonal diversity may have been underestimated. After two AZD1222 doses, spike-specific TCR breadth and depth were significantly higher than at day 0 and than in MenACWY recipients. Because no samples from the day 14 peak response were available, repertoires could be characterized only after the peak T cell response. The 56-69-year group was small, and its depth increase did not reach significance, likely because of low power. The vaccine-associated CD4 TCRs covered the entire spike protein, and the dominant responses fell in regions 160-218 and 743-854. Conclusions about previously exposed vaccinees are limited, since just five or six AZD1222 recipients were seropositive for SARS-CoV-2 at baseline.

The CDR3 regions of human TCRbeta chains were subjected to immunosequencing. Processing in the source paper ran as follows. TCRs in the repertoires were matched against a reference library of SARS-CoV-2-specific TCRs that had been generated with the MIRA antigen-specificity platform. Breadth was defined as the fraction of unique TCRs that were SARS-CoV-2-associated. Depth was defined as the fraction of total T cells that were SARS-CoV-2-associated. Using the MIRA data, each spike-specific TCR was mapped to the spike region that the TCR reacts to and placed in a CD4 or CD8 class. Log10-transformed breadth and depth values were compared by one-way ANOVA with Sidak's multiple comparisons tests. As stored in TCRdb, this immuneACCESS dataset retains in-frame rearrangements with V and J assigned. A fraction of the clones does not appear; measured against another copy, unresolved V genes explain less than half of the discrepancy, and the remainder lacks a known reason. Clone size and the V and J calls come from that table; the DNA yielded D and trimming. A total of 95,000 to 150,000 clones appear in this sample, roughly 85% of them only once. In total, the top ten clones hold roughly 4.4% of the sample.

The sample's time point label is to be understood as: about 28 days (+/-7) after the second vaccine dose. AZD1222 recipients given second doses at about 4 weeks or at about 12 weeks were pooled, since spike-specific TCR depth and breadth were not found to differ between the two schedules. Vaccinee samples were obtained from the UK trials COV001 and COV002, which included a single-blind randomized controlled phase 2/3 trial of AZD1222 (ChAdOx1 nCoV-19) in healthy adults. Trial participant PBMC samples were collected at day 0 and day 28 after the second dose for TCRbeta chain sequencing. A remark on this clone: What antigen it recognizes has not been identified. Base quality data are lacking; no much larger clone is found one base away.

The sequence was obtained from an adult who received the AZD1222 COVID-19 vaccine. The sequences come from peripheral blood, collected 28 days after the second AZD1222 dose.

The nucleotide sequence reads as follows: TGTGCCAGCAGCTCCTGGGGAGCCAAAAACATTCAGTACTTC. This codes for CASSSWGAKNIQYF. Here the chain combines TRBV5-4 and TRBJ2-4; the D segment cannot be called with confidence. The CDR3 sequence holds 14 residues, the cysteine and phenylalanine included. This entry keeps only the CDR3 DNA: 42 bases, framed from base 1. CDR1 SGHNT and CDR2 YYREEE are derived from the germline V gene (reference sequence). Relative to germline, V is 3 bases shorter and J is 0 bases shorter, with 7 bases between their ends.